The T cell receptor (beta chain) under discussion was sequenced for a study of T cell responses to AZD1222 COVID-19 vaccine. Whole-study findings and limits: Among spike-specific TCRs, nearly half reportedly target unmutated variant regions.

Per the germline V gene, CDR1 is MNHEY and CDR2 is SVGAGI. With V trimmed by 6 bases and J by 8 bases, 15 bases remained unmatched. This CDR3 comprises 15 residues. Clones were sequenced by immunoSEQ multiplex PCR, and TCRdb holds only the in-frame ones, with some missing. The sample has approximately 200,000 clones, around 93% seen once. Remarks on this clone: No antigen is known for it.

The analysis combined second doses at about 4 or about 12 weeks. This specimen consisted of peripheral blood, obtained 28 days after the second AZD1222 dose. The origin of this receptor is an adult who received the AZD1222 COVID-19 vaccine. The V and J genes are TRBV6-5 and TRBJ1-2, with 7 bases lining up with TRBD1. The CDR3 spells CASRPHDRDVRGYTF. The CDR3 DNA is TGTGCCAGCAGACCCCACGACAGGGACGTTAGAGGCTACACCTTC.